What follows are 13 T cell receptor beta chains derived from one specimen sequenced in a study of T cells in Graves' hyperthyroidism and ophthalmopathy. From RNA transcripts, TCR beta CDR3 regions were amplified. Using the HTBI primer set, a first-round RT-PCR was run on the TCR CDR3. TCRdb re-called the multiplex PCR reads through MiXCR, storing one row per CDR3 protein. The data hold over 500,000 distinct CDR3 sequences, with 46% observed a single time. Sequencing was carried out using peripheral blood or thyroid tissue (not recorded which). These receptors were taken from an adult woman with Graves' disease, either hyperthyroidism or ophthalmopathy (not recorded which).

Here the CDR3 DNA reads TGTGCCAGCAGCTTCTTTGCCGCCCCTCGGGACTCTCAAGAGACCCAGTACTTC. Translated: CASSFFAAPRDSQETQYF. V is TRBV7-2 and J is TRBJ2-5, with a possible D match to TRBD2 (6 bases). CDR3 length: 18 amino acids. V shed 3 bases and J shed 2 bases, with 22 bases lying between them. In germline, CDR1 is SGHTA, CDR2 FQGNSA.

Worth noting for this clonotype: One base away lies a much larger clone, so this may be a sequencing read error. The CDR3 carries no conserved terminal phenylalanine or tryptophan, so it likely arises from a read error. The V and J genes are TRBV29-1 and TRBJ1-2, with no clear D. Trimming left V 4 bases short and J 10 bases short, with 10 bases between. Germline lookup yields CDR1 SQVTM and CDR2 ANQGSEA. The CDR3 runs to 10 residues. The DNA for the CDR3 is TGCAGCGTTGCTAGGGAAGACTACACCTCC. Translation gives CSVAREDYTS.

This clonotype was seen a few times. The genes are TRBV19 and TRBJ1-1; D may be TRBD1 (6 bases). Germline loops: CDR1 LNHDA, CDR2 SQIVND (reference sequence). The ends were cut back, 9 bases at V and 8 bases at J, with 22 bases in the middle. This CDR3 is 14 amino acids long. The CDR3 sequence: CASSLDSRQAEAFF. DNA for the CDR3: TGTGCCAGCAGCTTGGATTCAAGACAGGCGGAAGCTTTCTTT.

The gene calls are TRBV7-2 and TRBJ2-5; 8 nucleotides match TRBD1. The CDR3 is made up of 12 amino acids. Germline V gene data show CDR1 as SGHTA and CDR2 as FQGNSA. The V gene end was trimmed by 5 bases and the J gene end by 7 bases; junction bases not matched to a gene: 3. The CDR3 is CASSTQGGTQYF. CDR3 nucleotide sequence: TGTGCCAGCAGCACACAGGGGGGGACCCAGTACTTC.

The rearrangement joins TRBV15 to TRBJ2-5; 7 nucleotides agree with TRBD2. The CDR3 length is 16 residues. V lost 1 base to trimming and J lost 4 bases; unmatched junction nucleotides: 9. CDR1 and CDR2 (germline): LNHNV, YYDKDF (reference sequence). The CDR3, as DNA: TGTGCCACCAGCAGAGGAGGAATGGCGGGAGCAGAGACCCAGTACTTC. It specifies CATSRGGMAGAETQYF.

The CDR3 here is CAIRDDRGPTEAFF. The DNA of the CDR3 is TGTGCCATCAGGGACGACAGGGGGCCCACTGAAGCTTTCTTT. The rearrangement links TRBV10-3 to TRBJ1-1; TRBD1 matches 10 bases. Trimming cost V 6 bases and J 4 bases; bases outside gene matches: 5. Per germline, CDR1 ENHRY and CDR2 SYGVKD. The length of the CDR3 is 14 residues.

The chain uses TRBV20-1 and TRBJ2-7; 9 nucleotides line up with TRBD1. This CDR3 spans 14 amino acids. J was trimmed by 0 bases and V by 4 bases; bases with no gene match: 4. CDR1 is DFQATT, CDR2 SNEGSKA, per germline (reference sequence). The CDR3 region has the DNA TGCAGTGCTAAACCGACAGGGGGCTCCTACGAGCAGTACTTC. It yields the protein CSAKPTGGSYEQYF.

The chain uses TRBV10-3 and TRBJ2-7; 8 bases are a match to TRBD1. Per the germline V gene, CDR1 is ENHRY and CDR2 is SYGVKD. Trimming removed 10 bases from V and 5 bases from J; junction bases left unmatched: 7. The CDR3 length is 12 residues. CDR3 sequence (DNA): TGTGCCAGCAGCGACAGGGGCAACGAGCAGTACTTC. Translated: CASSDRGNEQYF.

This clonotype was detected only a few times. The chain carries TRBV9 and TRBJ2-7; D unclear. V shed 4 bases and J shed 6 bases, with 14 bases lying between them. The CDR3 has 13 amino acids. Germline-derived CDR1 and CDR2 are SGDLS and YYNGEE. This CDR3 reads CASSPSLVGEQYF. The CDR3 nucleotides read TGTGCCAGCAGCCCTTCGCTAGTTGGCGAGCAGTACTTC.

There are a few counts of this clonotype. The chain joins TRBV7-4 to TRBJ1-2; D ambiguous. The CDR3 spans 15 residues. V lost 5 bases and J lost 8, with 21 bases in between. Germline V gene lookup returns CDR1 SGHVT and CDR2 SQSDAQ. CDR3 loop: CASSVGPLDEAGYTF. DNA of the CDR3: TGTGCCAGCAGCGTAGGACCCTTGGACGAAGCCGGCTACACCTTC.

V usage is TRBV7-9 and J usage is TRBJ1-3; D is ambiguous. Per germline, CDR1 SEHNR and CDR2 FQNEAQ (reference sequence). V lost 5 bases, J lost 6 bases, and 14 bases lay in between. The CDR3 length is 14 residues. The CDR3 region is CASSPPSGVNTIYF. The CDR3 region has the DNA TGTGCCAGCAGCCCCCCTTCGGGAGTAAACACCATATATTTT.

This chain connects TRBV7-2 to TRBJ2-7; D remains unclear. V was shortened by 3 bases and J by 2 bases, with 8 bases between the two germline ends. The V gene's germline CDR1 is SGHTA and CDR2 FQGNSA. The CDR3 has 13 residues. The chain's CDR3 is CASSLSAPYEQYF. The CDR3 DNA is TGTGCCAGCAGCTTGTCGGCACCCTACGAGCAGTACTTC.

Note on this clonotype: Its ends do not fully match the called genes, so a read error is possible. This chain uses TRBV10-3 with TRBJ2-6; unclear D gene. Germline V gene sequence: CDR1 ENHRY, CDR2 SYGVKD. The CDR3 has 14 amino acids. This CDR3 reads CAIARPPRAYVLTF. The CDR3 bases are TGTGCCATCGCTCGTCCTCCCCGGGCCTACGTCCTGACTTTC.